Listed below are T cell receptor beta chains from one sample, sequenced in a study of response to subunit inactivated influenza vaccine. Each CDR3 protein gets one entry after TCRdb re-called the RT-PCR reads with MiXCR. The sample includes about 520,000 distinct CDR3 sequences, roughly 7.9% of them seen just once. The material was PBMCs from blood, obtained less than 30 months after vaccination. The origin of the receptors is a man aged 45 to 70 who received an inactivated influenza vaccine. Both conserved end residues are part of each CDR3. Only part of the rows carry a size: once, few, many, or a class if the clone is expanded.

V gene	clone size	J gene	CDR3 protein
TRBV7-9	few	TRBJ2-1	CASSHPRLAPDDEQFF
TRBV20-1	many	TRBJ2-5	CSARPGQETQYF
TRBV4-2	-	TRBJ2-5	CASSPQLGTGQETQYF
TRBV21-1	few	TRBJ2-4	CASSKDREDKNIQYF
TRBV5-1	few	TRBJ2-5	CASMKGGHKGETQYF
TRBV10-3	-	TRBJ1-5	CAISEERGNQPQHF
TRBV3-1	-	TRBJ2-5	CASSRTPGVGGETQYF
TRBV28	-	TRBJ2-3	CASSITWGTSPDTQYF
TRBV29-1	-	TRBJ1-2	CSVAPRGANYGYTF
TRBV4-3	few	TRBJ2-7	CASSQDRPGSRSSYEQYF
TRBV7-9	-	TRBJ2-1	CASSLMYGRARSYNEQFF
TRBV5-1	few	TRBJ2-1	CASSLGARGHNEQFF
TRBV20-1	-	TRBJ2-3	CSAPGQRVLTDTQYF
TRBV20-1	-	TRBJ1-6	CSAPRAGTGVQNSHLHF
TRBV6-1	many	TRBJ2-2	CASEGLPPERTGELFF
TRBV30	-	TRBJ1-5	CAWSSTDSNQPQHF
TRBV7-6	few	TRBJ2-1	CASSSKRLQFF
TRBV2	few	TRBJ1-6	CASSGGGWNSPLHF
TRBV7-8	few	TRBJ2-7	CASSEEGRSYEQYF
TRBV28	-	TRBJ1-4	CASSSRFGTVENEKLFF
TRBV14	few	TRBJ1-1	CASSRTAAFGAFF
TRBV20-1	few	TRBJ1-2	CSARGVVRYGYTF
TRBV5-1	many	TRBJ2-1	CASSLAGGYSYNEQFF
TRBV6-5	few	TRBJ2-1	CASSYSAGPNEQFF
TRBV11-1	few	TRBJ2-7	CASSPRDKVSYEQYF
TRBV2	few	TRBJ2-2	CASSESWGAGELFF
TRBV4-3	-	TRBJ1-1	CASSRRGMGVLGTEAFF
TRBV15	-	TRBJ2-7	CATSGFSGRLIYEQYF
TRBV29-1	many	TRBJ2-7	CSVEVKGFDYEQYF
TRBV30	-	TRBJ2-5	CAWQTGSQETQYF
TRBV15	-	TRBJ2-3	CATSRARGWDTQYF
TRBV29-1	-	TRBJ2-5	CSVEGDQETQYF
TRBV20-1	few	TRBJ2-7	CSARETRKGLYEQYF
TRBV7-9	-	TRBJ1-3	CASSPRQGPNTIYF
TRBV29-1	few	TRBJ1-3	CSVEDDRSGNTIYF
TRBV20-1	-	TRBJ2-5	CSQTIQETQYF
TRBV6-1	-	TRBJ2-1	CASSETLRDSYNEQFF
TRBV5-1	few	TRBJ1-2	CASSDGADALYGYTF
TRBV28	-	TRBJ2-3	CASNEESYPGDRYTDTQYF
TRBV10-3	many	TRBJ2-7	CAIRDPGTGTYEQYF
TRBV9	many	TRBJ2-2	CASSATGTDPGELFF